This is a list of T cell receptor beta chains from one sample in a study of T cells expressing NK-cell markers. For each CDR3 protein, TCRdb gives one entry from its re-call of the 5' RACE reads, without DNA. Its table records 450,000 to 600,000 distinct CDR3 sequences. The source material was blood T cells: a sorted CD56 or NKG2C T cell subset, CD4+ or CD8+ T cells, or bulk PBMC T cells (not recorded which). The receptors shown here come from a man aged 18-30 years in good health. Both conserved end residues are part of each CDR3.

v_call,j_call,cdr3_aa
TRBV7-3,TRBJ1-2,CASSLNPGAYGYTF
TRBV7-3,TRBJ2-7,CASSLDRVGYEQYF
TRBV6-4,TRBJ2-1,CASSDSMTRGRQFF
TRBV7-2,TRBJ2-7,CASSLLGAGDYEQYF
TRBV5-1,TRBJ1-4,CASSLDFVSEKLFF
TRBV27,TRBJ1-1,CASSLSHNKLGSTEAFF
TRBV4-2,TRBJ2-7,CASSQGGDNYEQYF
TRBV12-3/TRBV12-4,TRBJ2-1,CASRGPRTSGSARPFF
TRBV15,TRBJ1-2,CATSLDRGMWGYTF
TRBV6-2/TRBV6-3,TRBJ2-7,CASIRYTGGEQYF
TRBV29-1,TRBJ2-3,CSVRPRADTQYF
TRBV12-3/TRBV12-4,TRBJ1-1,CASSSDRAGTEAFF
TRBV10-3,TRBJ2-1,CAISGDFMAGGPNEQFF
TRBV11-2,TRBJ2-4,CASSSVRRAKNIQYF
TRBV3-1,TRBJ2-7,CASGNGQGPYEQYF
TRBV6-2/TRBV6-3,TRBJ2-3,CASGSPFVDTQYF
TRBV5-1,TRBJ2-1,CASSSTGGSTRNEQFF
TRBV21-1,TRBJ2-7,CASARGKRIKLYEQYF
TRBV12-3/TRBV12-4,TRBJ2-1,CASSMTGVNNEQFF
TRBV2,TRBJ2-7,CASIDKTYEQYF
TRBV5-1,TRBJ2-1,CASVGGNEQFF
TRBV20-1,TRBJ2-3,CSAREAGTSTDTQYF
TRBV7-8,TRBJ1-1,CATSLRQENTEAFF
TRBV5-1,TRBJ2-1,CASSLALAGRHNEQFF
TRBV20-1,TRBJ2-1,CSAKGGEVSYNEQFF
TRBV7-8,TRBJ2-2,CASSFRTGTGGTGELFF
TRBV28,TRBJ2-1,CAISIGINEQFF
TRBV24-1,TRBJ2-1,CATSGTSGTEEQFF
TRBV9,TRBJ2-5,CASSARRSGGLPYF